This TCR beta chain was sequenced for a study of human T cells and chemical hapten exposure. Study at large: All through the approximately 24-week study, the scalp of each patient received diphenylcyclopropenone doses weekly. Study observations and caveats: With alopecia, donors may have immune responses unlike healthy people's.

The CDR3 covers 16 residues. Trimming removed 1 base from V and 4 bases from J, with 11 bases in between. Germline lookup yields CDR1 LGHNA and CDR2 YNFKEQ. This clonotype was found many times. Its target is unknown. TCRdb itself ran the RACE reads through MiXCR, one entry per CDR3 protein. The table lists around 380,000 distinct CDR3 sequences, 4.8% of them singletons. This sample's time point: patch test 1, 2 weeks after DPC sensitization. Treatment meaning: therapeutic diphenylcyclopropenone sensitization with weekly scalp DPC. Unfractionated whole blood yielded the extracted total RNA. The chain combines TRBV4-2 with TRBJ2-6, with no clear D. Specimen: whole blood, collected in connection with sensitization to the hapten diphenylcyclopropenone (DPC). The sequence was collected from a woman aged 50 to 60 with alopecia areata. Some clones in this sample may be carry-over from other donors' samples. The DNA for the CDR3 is TGTGCCAGCAGCCAAGCTGCGGCAGCGGGGGCCAACGTCCTGACTTTC. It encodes CASSQAAAAGANVLTF.